This T cell receptor (beta chain) originates from a study of OX40 agonist ivuxolimab in advanced cancers. The CDR3 runs 15 residues. Unmatched junction bases numbered 5, after V lost 2 bases and J lost 8 bases. Germline CDR1 and CDR2: MDHEN and SYDVKM. This clone was recorded only once. Clones were sequenced by immunoSEQ multiplex PCR, and TCRdb holds only the in-frame ones, with some missing. The sample records approximately 72,000 clones, around 90% being singletons. The chain has TRBV28 and TRBJ1-4; 10 nucleotides align to TRBD1. The material sequenced was CD4+ or CD8+ T cells sorted from blood, taken in a trial of the OX40 agonist ivuxolimab. The TCR sequence derives from an adult with an advanced solid tumor such as melanoma, head and neck, liver or kidney cancer. The DNA for the CDR3 is TGTGCCAGCAGTTTACGTTTGACAGGGGGCGAAAAACTGTTTTTT. Its protein product is CASSLRLTGGEKLFF.